This T cell receptor (beta chain) appears in the sequencing data of a study of blood T cell repertoires in COVID-19. The CDR3 is made up of 16 amino acids. The germline gives CDR1 WSHSY, CDR2 SAAADI. V dropped 7 bases and J dropped 5 bases, with 18 bases sitting between them. As originally analysed: Using reference gene primer amplification, nucleated cell counts were estimated. The repertoire was sequenced with immunoSEQ multiplex PCR; TCRdb's copy has only in-frame clones and lacks some. From that table come the V and J calls and clone size; the DNA was used to work out D and trimming. The sample has about 70,000 clones, approximately 84% seen once.

This receptor was taken from a man aged 35-49 years with COVID-19, enrolled during active disease. The chain carries TRBV10-2 and TRBJ1-6; D might be TRBD1 (6 bases). Sequenced: peripheral blood. CDR3 nucleotide sequence: TGCGCCAGCACAATAAGATTGGGACACGATAATTCACCCCTCCACTTT. It codes for CASTIRLGHDNSPLHF.